This entry lists 26 T cell receptor beta chains sequenced from one sample in a study of blood T cell repertoires in COVID-19. The method was immunoSEQ multiplex PCR; TCRdb's version includes in-frame clones alone and lacks a portion of them. The table lists about 210,000 clones, 75% to 85% of them singletons. The source material was peripheral blood. The receptors shown here come from a human donor in a cohort sampled during active COVID-19.

V usage is TRBV11-2 and J usage is TRBJ2-3; D is undetermined. The CDR3 is 13 amino acids. Trimming pared 5 bases from V and 2 bases from J, leaving 8 bases between. CDR1 and CDR2 (germline): SGHAT, FQNNGV. In DNA, the CDR3 is TGTGCCAGCAGCCCAGGAAACACAGATACGCAGTATTTT. Translated: CASSPGNTDTQYF. Complete variable domain (other parts from reference TRBV11-2 and TRBJ2-3): EAGVAQSPRYKIIEKRQSVAFWCNPISGHATLYWYQQILGQGPKLLIQFQNNGVVDDSQLPKDRFSAERLKGVDSTLKIQPAKLEDSAVYLCASSPGNTDTQYFGPGTRLTVL.

The chain couples TRBV7-6 to TRBJ2-1; TRBD2 matches 7 bases. The CDR3 extends over 15 amino acids. Germline-derived CDR1 and CDR2 are SGHVS and FNYEAQ. V lost 6 bases, J lost 8 bases, and 13 bases stayed unmatched. The CDR3 protein is CASSPTGGGPDEQFF. The CDR3 DNA reads as TGTGCCAGCAGTCCTACGGGGGGAGGACCAGATGAGCAGTTCTTC.

This chain uses TRBV7-3 with TRBJ2-2; D perhaps matches TRBD2 (6 bases). The V end lost 5 bases, the J end lost 5 bases, and 18 bases lay between the germline ends. The CDR3 is 16 amino acids. Per germline, CDR1 SGHTA and CDR2 FQGTGA. Written as DNA, the CDR3 is TGTGCCAGCAGCGAACTTCCGGGACTTGTTACCGGGGAGCTGTTTTTT. This encodes CASSELPGLVTGELFF.

DNA for the CDR3: TGTGCCAGCAGTTTACCACTAACAGGGACAGACGAGCAGTACTTC. Translated, it gives CASSLPLTGTDEQYF. V is TRBV28 and J is TRBJ2-7, with 7 positions matching TRBD1. This CDR3 has 15 amino acids. V lost 2 bases and J lost 5; bases outside the gene matches: 9. Germline CDR1 is MDHEN and CDR2 is SYDVKM.

This clone was picked up a small number of times. The chain carries TRBV5-1 and TRBJ1-1, with D tentatively TRBD1 (5 bases). Trimming pared 1 base from V and 5 bases from J, leaving 12 bases between. CDR1 SGHRS and CDR2 YFSETQ come from the germline V gene. CDR3 length: 14 residues. The CDR3 bases are TGCGCCAGCAGCTTGAAAAGGGGATCAACTGAAGCTTTCTTT. Translating it yields CASSLKRGSTEAFF.

This chain joins TRBV3-1 (or the pseudogene TRBV3-2) and TRBJ1-1, with D possibly TRBD1 on 6 matching bases. The CDR3 runs 14 residues. Between the trimmed V and J ends, which lost 1 base and 1 base, there was a span of 7 bases. The V gene's germline CDR1 is LGHDT and CDR2 YNNKEL (reference sequence). The CDR3 is CASSQVDRNTEAFF. CDR3 DNA: TGTGCCAGCAGCCAAGTGGACAGGAACACTGAAGCTTTCTTT.

To note about this clone: In the same sample, other DNA sequences code for this CDR3. The chain recombines TRBV5-1 with TRBJ1-5, with 7 bases lining up with TRBD1. V trimming: 0 bases; J trimming: 2 bases; junction bases outside the gene matches: 2. The CDR3 is made up of 15 amino acids. The germline V gene encodes CDR1 SGHRS and CDR2 YFSETQ. The CDR3 protein is CASSLGQGGNQPQHF. In nucleotides, the CDR3 is TGCGCCAGCAGCTTGGGACAGGGTGGCAATCAGCCCCAGCATTTT.

The gene calls are TRBV5-8 and TRBJ1-2, with 9 positions matching TRBD1. Germline V gene lookup returns CDR1 SGHTS and CDR2 YDEGEE. The CDR3 sequence is 14 residues long. With V trimmed by 0 bases and J by 7 bases, 4 bases remained unmatched. The CDR3 region is CASSLAQGAFGYTF. The DNA of the CDR3 is TGTGCCAGCAGCTTGGCACAGGGGGCGTTTGGCTACACCTTC. Filled out from reference TRBV5-8 and TRBJ1-2, the complete variable domain reads EAGVTQSPTHLIKTRGQQATLRCSPISGHTSVYWYQQALGLGLQFLLWYDEGEERNRGNFPPRFSGRQFPNYSSELNVNALELEDSALYLCASSLAQGAFGYTFGSGTRLTVV.

The chain combines TRBV13 with TRBJ1-6; 7 bases agree with TRBD1. With V trimmed by 0 bases and J by 6 bases, 2 bases remained unmatched. Germline lookup yields CDR1 PRHDT and CDR2 FYEKMQ (reference sequence). The CDR3 loop spans 15 amino acids. CDR3 sequence reads: CASSLGQGRNSPLHF. The CDR3 coding sequence is TGTGCCAGCAGCTTAGGACAGGGGCGTAATTCACCCCTCCACTTT.

The count of this clone is one. V and J are TRBV19 and TRBJ2-5; tentative D call: TRBD1 (5 bases). Trimming cost V 6 bases and J 2 bases, with 16 bases left between them. CDR3 length: 15 residues. The V gene's germline CDR1 is LNHDA and CDR2 SQIVND (reference sequence). The CDR3 bases are TGTGCCAGTAGCCCTGCGACAGTAATACAAGAGACCCAGTACTTC. Amino acids: CASSPATVIQETQYF.

The chain has TRBV29-1 and TRBJ1-1; perhaps TRBD1 as D (6 bases). The V end was cut by 4 bases, the J end by 5 bases, with 14 bases between. The V gene's germline CDR1 is SQVTM and CDR2 ANQGSEA. CDR3 length: 13 amino acids. The CDR3 loop is CSVAYRERTEAFF. The CDR3 region has the DNA TGCAGCGTTGCGTACAGGGAAAGGACTGAAGCTTTCTTT.

J is TRBJ2-7 and V is TRBV6-5, with D perhaps matching TRBD1 (5 bases). Trimming pared 2 bases from V and 5 bases from J, leaving 13 bases between. Germline V gene sequence: CDR1 MNHEY, CDR2 SVGAGI. CDR3 length: 14 residues. The CDR3 sequence: CASSYGQGWDEQYF. The CDR3 nucleotides are TGTGCCAGCAGTTACGGGCAGGGTTGGGACGAGCAGTACTTC.

The chain links TRBV3-1 (or the pseudogene TRBV3-2) to TRBJ1-3; D is unclear. Germline V gene lookup returns CDR1 LGHDT and CDR2 YNNKEL (reference sequence). The CDR3 is 16 residues long. V was pared by 1 base and J by 2 bases, with 12 bases between. CDR3 DNA: TGTGCCAGCAGCCAAGGGTGGAACACAGCTGGAAACACCATATATTTT. Protein sequence: CASSQGWNTAGNTIYF.

This clone has only a few counts. The chain combines TRBV28 with TRBJ2-1; maybe TRBD2 (6 bases). V was trimmed by 5 bases and J by 8 bases, leaving 16 bases between them. CDR3 length: 14 residues. Per germline, CDR1 MDHEN and CDR2 SYDVKM. CDR3 nucleotides: TGTGCCAGCAGTCCCGGCGGGGTTTGGGATGAGCAGTTCTTC. It translates to CASSPGGVWDEQFF.

The chain uses TRBV6-1 and TRBJ2-1; D unclear. The CDR3 spans 13 residues. CDR1 and CDR2 (germline): MNHNS, SASEGT. V lost 0 bases to trimming and J lost 8 bases, with 8 bases between them. CDR3 residues: CASSEARGDEQFF. CDR3 DNA: TGTGCCAGCAGTGAAGCGCGAGGTGATGAGCAGTTCTTC.

J is TRBJ1-5 and V is TRBV6-1; maybe TRBD1 (5 bases). The germline V gene encodes CDR1 MNHNS and CDR2 SASEGT. The length of the CDR3 is 17 residues. Trimming pared 3 bases from V and 0 bases from J, leaving 15 bases between. The CDR3 sequence is CASSDPGGGYSNQPQHF. CDR3 nucleotide sequence: TGTGCCAGCAGTGACCCGGGGGGGGGTTATAGCAATCAGCCCCAGCATTTT.

The V gene is TRBV9, the J gene TRBJ2-7, with 10 bases that match TRBD1. The CDR3 consists of 15 residues. Germline V gene sequence: CDR1 SGDLS, CDR2 YYNGEE. Germline trimming cut 4 bases from V and 3 bases from J; bases unmatched to any gene: 7. The CDR3 protein is CASSIGQGVVYEQYF. The DNA of the CDR3 is TGTGCCAGCAGCATCGGACAGGGGGTAGTCTACGAGCAGTACTTC. Based on the CDR3 plus reference TRBV9 and TRBJ2-7, the full variable domain is DSGVTQTPKHLITATGQRVTLRCSPRSGDLSVYWYQQSLDQGLQFLIQYYNGEERAKGNILERFSAQQFPDLHSELNLSSLELGDSALYFCASSIGQGVVYEQYFGPGTRLTVT.

The V gene is TRBV19, the J gene TRBJ2-3; 9 nucleotides line up with TRBD2. This CDR3 has 15 amino acids. Trimming took 3 bases from V and 2 from J; bases not matched to a gene: 3. CDR1 and CDR2 from the germline V gene are LNHDA and SQIVND (reference sequence). CDR3 DNA sequence: TGTGCCAGTAGTATTAGCGGGAGACTCACAGATACGCAGTATTTT. Translating it yields CASSISGRLTDTQYF.

The CDR3 bases are TGTGCCAGCAGTCTCACAGGGGGCCCCTATAGCAATCAGCCCCAGCATTTT. Protein: CASSLTGGPYSNQPQHF. The chain couples TRBV2 to TRBJ1-5; 9 bases map to TRBD1. Germline values: CDR1 SNHLY, CDR2 FYNNEI. J gave up 0 bases and V 5 bases, and 8 bases lay outside the gene matches. CDR3 length: 17 residues. The variable domain in full, completed from reference TRBV2 and TRBJ1-5, reads EPEVTQTPSHQVTQMGQEVILRCVPISNHLYFYWYRQILGQKVEFLVSFYNNEISEKSEIFDDQFSVERPDGSNFTLKIRSTKLEDSAMYFCASSLTGGPYSNQPQHFGDGTRLSIL.

This rearrangement joins TRBV7-2 to TRBJ2-2; 9 bases map to TRBD1. Per the germline V gene, CDR1 is SGHTA and CDR2 is FQGNSA. Losses at the gene ends were 4 bases for V and 4 bases for J; bases not matched to a gene: 4. CDR3 length equals 15 residues. The CDR3 coding sequence is TGTGCCAGCAGCTCGAAGACAGGGGGCACCGGGGAGCTGTTTTTT. Protein product: CASSSKTGGTGELFF.

The CDR3 DNA reads TGTGCCAGCAATCGGGACAGGGCTGATGAAAAACTGTTTTTT. Translation gives CASNRDRADEKLFF. J is TRBJ1-4 and V is TRBV5-6, with 9 nucleotides matching TRBD1. Germline V gives CDR1 SGHDT, CDR2 YYEEEE. J lost 6 bases, V lost 6 bases, and 6 bases had no gene match. The CDR3 has 14 residues.

This chain joins TRBV7-8 and TRBJ1-6, with D unclear. The germline CDR1 and CDR2 sequences are SGHVS and FQNEAQ. Trimming took off 5 bases at V and 7 bases at J, with 6 bases between the two ends. This CDR3 spans 12 amino acids. The CDR3, as DNA: TGTGCCAGCAGCCCGGGGAATTCACCCCTCCACTTT. Protein: CASSPGNSPLHF.

The chain couples TRBV2 to TRBJ2-5; 11 nucleotides align to TRBD1. The CDR3 extends over 14 amino acids. Germline loops: CDR1 SNHLY, CDR2 FYNNEI. The V gene end was trimmed by 6 bases and the J gene end by 5 bases; junction bases not matched to a gene: 5. CDR3 protein: CASRVGQGAETQYF. DNA of the CDR3: TGTGCCAGCAGAGTTGGACAGGGGGCCGAGACCCAGTACTTC. The full variable domain, in which reference TRBV2 and TRBJ2-5 provide the parts outside the CDR3, is EPEVTQTPSHQVTQMGQEVILRCVPISNHLYFYWYRQILGQKVEFLVSFYNNEISEKSEIFDDQFSVERPDGSNFTLKIRSTKLEDSAMYFCASRVGQGAETQYFGPGTRLLVL.

This clone was seen a single time. The chain combines TRBV3-1 (or the pseudogene TRBV3-2) with TRBJ1-4; a possible D gene is TRBD1 (5 bases). Looked up from germline, CDR1 is LGHDT and CDR2 is YNNKEL (reference sequence). The CDR3 is 16 residues long. Trimming pared 2 bases from V and 0 bases from J, leaving 10 bases between. The CDR3 reads CASSQRGSATNEKLFF. In nucleotides, the CDR3 is TGTGCCAGCAGCCAACGGGGGTCCGCAACTAATGAAAAACTGTTTTTT.

The rearrangement joins TRBV7-8 to TRBJ2-5; the match to TRBD2 covers 10 bases. Unmatched junction bases numbered 2, after V lost 1 base and J lost 0 bases. The germline CDR1 and CDR2 sequences are SGHVS and FQNEAQ. This CDR3 region has 16 residues. CDR3 bases: TGTGCCAGCAGCTTAGTTCTAGCGGGGGACCAAGAGACCCAGTACTTC. As protein: CASSLVLAGDQETQYF.

This chain uses TRBV15 with TRBJ2-7; TRBD1 aligns across 8 bases. The CDR3 loop spans 15 amino acids. J lost 0 bases, V lost 4 bases, and 5 bases had no gene match. Germline V gene data show CDR1 as LNHNV and CDR2 as YYDKDF (reference sequence). In DNA form, the CDR3 reads TGTGCCACCAGCATCGACAGGGGAGGCTCCTACGAGCAGTACTTC. Translating it yields CATSIDRGGSYEQYF.